Described below is a single T cell receptor (beta chain) sequence and its context. The entry originates in a study of PD-L1 blockade in urothelial cancer. Study overall: Before enrollment, 0 to 3 chemotherapy regimens had been given to patients. It was at 3 weeks (second dose) and 6 weeks after treatment start that blood was analyzed.

Some clones are missing from TCRdb's copy, which holds only in-frame ones; the method was immunoSEQ multiplex PCR. The table records 56,000 or so clones, roughly 84% of them present only once. The sequence came from a man aged 45-65 years with urothelial cancer. The material sequenced was PBMCs, taken around atezolizumab (anti-PD-L1) treatment.

The CDR3 region is CASSEPGQALEKLFF. As DNA, the CDR3 is TGTGCCAGCAGTGAGCCGGGACAGGCTCTAGAAAAACTGTTTTTT. The rearrangement joins TRBV6-1 to TRBJ1-4; 8 bases agree with TRBD1. Germline CDR1 and CDR2: MNHNS and SASEGT. The CDR3 loop spans 15 amino acids. J was trimmed by 8 bases and V by 3 bases; bases with no gene match: 8.